Listed here are 20 T cell receptor beta chains from one sample, sequenced in a study of cytomegalovirus exposure and HLA in healthy donors. The PCR ran on 60 Vbeta and 13 Jbeta primers. Measured with immunoSEQ multiplex PCR; TCRdb has only the in-frame clones, and not every one. Among more than 45,000 clones listed, roughly 70% were seen once. Sequenced input: PBMCs. Receptors were obtained from an older woman in good health and CMV-seropositive.

The chain links TRBV6-1 to TRBJ1-3, with D maybe TRBD1 (6 bases). The CDR3 length is 15 residues. V shed 3 bases and J shed 1 base, with 10 bases lying between them. Germline V lookup: CDR1 MNHNS, CDR2 SASEGT. DNA for the CDR3: TGTGCCAGCAGTGACAGGGGATTATCTGGAAACACCATATATTTT. Amino acid sequence: CASSDRGLSGNTIYF.

The chain uses TRBV5-1 and TRBJ2-3; D is uncertain. The CDR3 has 13 amino acids. In germline, CDR1 is SGHRS, CDR2 YFSETQ. Deletions cut 5 bases from V and 1 base from J, with 8 bases between. The CDR3 DNA reads TGCGCCAGCAGTTTCCGGGGCACAGATACGCAGTATTTT. It codes for CASSFRGTDTQYF.

Of note for this clone: This sequence is one base from a far larger clone and is likely a read error. J is TRBJ1-6 and V is TRBV10-3; D may be TRBD1 (6 bases). The CDR3 is made up of 14 amino acids. CDR1 and CDR2 (germline): ENHRY, SYGVKD. CDR3 sequence reads: CASSARDTDSPLHF. CDR3 DNA sequence: TGTGCCAGCAGTGCTCGGGACACGGATTCACCCCTCCACTTT.

The chain couples TRBV13 to TRBJ2-1; 8 nucleotides align to TRBD2. The CDR3 covers 17 residues. Unmatched junction bases numbered 6, after V lost 1 base and J lost 1 base. Germline-derived CDR1 and CDR2 are PRHDT and FYEKMQ (reference sequence). The CDR3 here is CASSLAGGPFSYNEQFF. Here the CDR3 DNA reads TGTGCCAGCAGCTTAGCGGGGGGGCCTTTTTCCTACAATGAGCAGTTCTTC. The variable domain in full, with the rest retrieved from reference TRBV13 and TRBJ2-1, is AAGVIQSPRHLIKEKRETATLKCYPIPRHDTVYWYQQGPGQDPQFLISFYEKMQSDKGSIPDRFSAQQFSDYHSELNMSSLELGDSALYFCASSLAGGPFSYNEQFFGPGTRLTVL.

This clone has only a few counts. The chain employs TRBV7-2 and TRBJ2-5; D is unresolved. The end of the DNA aligns better with TRBJ2-7, so the J call may be wrong. CDR1 and CDR2 (germline): SGHTA, FQGNSA. This CDR3 spans 13 amino acids. The CDR3 DNA sequence: TGTGCCAGCAGCGTTAACAGATTCTACGAGCAGTACTTC. Protein product: CASSVNRFYEQYF.

As DNA, the CDR3 is TGTGCCAGCAGATTCGACAGGGGGCGGGACTATGGCTACACCTTC. Its protein is CASRFDRGRDYGYTF. The J gene is TRBJ1-2, the V gene TRBV7-2; 10 bases match TRBD1. V lost 6 bases and J lost 3; bases outside the gene matches: 7. This CDR3 comprises 15 residues. Germline V lookup: CDR1 SGHTA, CDR2 FQGNSA.

The rearrangement joins TRBV11-2 to TRBJ1-2; 9 nucleotides align to TRBD1. Germline values: CDR1 SGHAT, CDR2 FQNNGV. The V segment lost 4 bases and the J segment 4 bases; nucleotides outside the gene matches: 7. This CDR3 is 15 amino acids long. CDR3 DNA: TGTGCCAGCAGCTACAGACAGGGGGTGCTCTATGGCTACACCTTC. The encoded protein is CASSYRQGVLYGYTF.

This clone was picked up a small number of times. One end of the junction does not line up with germline, which may come from a read error. The chain combines TRBV7-2 with TRBJ1-4; TRBD1 agrees at 7 bases. CDR3 length equals 16 residues. Germline V gives CDR1 SGHTA, CDR2 FQGNSA. The CDR3 loop is CASSPGTASVTSQLLF. DNA for the CDR3: TGTGCCAGCAGCCCCGGGACAGCCTCAGTTACCTCCCAACTCCTTTTT.

This clone appeared once. The J gene is TRBJ1-6, the V gene TRBV5-4; 8 nucleotides line up with TRBD1. The J segment lost 5 bases and the V segment lost 4 bases, leaving 5 bases of the junction unmatched. The length of the CDR3 is 15 residues. Germline V gene lookup returns CDR1 SGHNT and CDR2 YYREEE (reference sequence). For the CDR3, the DNA is TGTGCCAGCAGCCAAGACAGGGGCAATAATTCACCCCTCCACTTT. Amino acid sequence: CASSQDRGNNSPLHF.

The rearrangement joins TRBV21-1 to TRBJ2-1; the table's D call, TRBD2, has no DNA check behind it. TRBV21-1 has pseudogene status. CDR3 length: 16 residues. The CDR3 coding sequence is TGTGCCAGCAGGTTAAGTCGGGGGGGACCCTACAATGAGCAGTTCTTC. Its translation: CASRLSRGGPYNEQFF.

This rearrangement joins TRBV7-9 to TRBJ1-2; the D gene is possibly TRBD1 (6 bases). CDR1 is SEHNR and CDR2 is FQNEAQ in the germline V gene (reference sequence). The V end was cut by 5 bases, the J end by 7 bases, with 8 bases between. The CDR3 covers 11 residues. CDR3: CASSGRGGYTF. The CDR3 region has the DNA TGTGCCAGCAGCGGCAGGGGTGGCTACACCTTC.

The rearrangement joins TRBV9 to TRBJ1-1; D perhaps matches TRBD1 (5 bases). The CDR3 runs to 15 residues. The V gene lost 0 bases and the J gene lost 5 bases, with 14 bases spanning the gap. Germline CDR1 reads SGDLS; CDR2 reads YYNGEE. CDR3 region: CASSVDAREGTEAFF. As DNA, the CDR3 is TGTGCCAGCAGCGTAGATGCCAGGGAAGGGACTGAAGCTTTCTTT. Complete variable domain (other parts from reference TRBV9 and TRBJ1-1): DSGVTQTPKHLITATGQRVTLRCSPRSGDLSVYWYQQSLDQGLQFLIQYYNGEERAKGNILERFSAQQFPDLHSELNLSSLELGDSALYFCASSVDAREGTEAFFGQGTRLTVV.

This clone was found once. The chain employs TRBV13 and TRBJ1-1; 9 positions match TRBD1. V lost 7 bases, J lost 5 bases, and 8 bases stayed unmatched. CDR3 length: 14 amino acids. Germline V gives CDR1 PRHDT, CDR2 FYEKMQ (reference sequence). CDR3 in amino acids: CASTHGQGFTEAFF. CDR3 DNA sequence: TGTGCCAGCACCCACGGACAGGGGTTTACTGAAGCTTTCTTT.

The table lists this clone with a few counts. The CDR3 DNA reads TGTGCCAGCAGCTTAGACAGGACCCGTAGGGAGCCCCAGCATTTT. Translated, it gives CASSLDRTRREPQHF. The chain joins TRBV7-8 to TRBJ1-5, with a possible D match to TRBD1 (5 bases). The CDR3 spans 15 residues. Trimming cost V 1 base and J 8 bases, with 15 bases left between them. Germline loops: CDR1 SGHVS, CDR2 FQNEAQ.

The chain joins TRBV2 to TRBJ2-3, with TRBD1 as a possible D gene (5 bases). Between the trimmed V and J ends, which lost 3 bases and 2 bases, there was a span of 9 bases. From germline, CDR1 is SNHLY and CDR2 FYNNEI. The CDR3 has 14 residues. The CDR3 DNA reads TGTGCCAGCAGTGAGGACACAGCCACAGATACGCAGTATTTT. Encoded protein: CASSEDTATDTQYF.

The chain couples TRBV5-4 to TRBJ1-4; 9 bases line up with TRBD1. Per the germline V gene, CDR1 is SGHNT and CDR2 is YYREEE (reference sequence). Unmatched junction bases numbered 11, after V lost 3 bases and J lost 8 bases. The CDR3 spans 16 residues. The CDR3 region is CASSYTPGQGHEKLFF. CDR3 nucleotides: TGTGCCAGCAGCTATACCCCGGGACAGGGACACGAAAAACTGTTTTTT. Looking up the rest from reference TRBV5-4 and TRBJ1-4 gives the full variable domain: ETGVTQSPTHLIKTRGQQVTLRCSSQSGHNTVSWYQQALGQGPQFIFQYYREEENGRGNFPPRFSGLQFPNYSSELNVNALELDDSALYLCASSYTPGQGHEKLFFGSGTQLSVL.

This clone was seen a handful of times. The chain combines TRBV7-2 with TRBJ1-5; possibly TRBD1 for D (6 bases). Germline assignment: CDR1 SGHTA and CDR2 FQGNSA. The CDR3 totals 14 residues. V was clipped by 1 base and J by 8 bases, with 12 bases between them. The chain's CDR3 is CASSLEGGRKPQHF. The CDR3 region has the DNA TGTGCCAGCAGCTTAGAAGGGGGAAGGAAGCCCCAGCATTTT.

The genes are TRBV7-2 and TRBJ1-5; D may be TRBD1 (5 bases). The CDR3 spans 14 residues. Trimming cost V 2 bases and J 8 bases, with 13 bases left between them. Germline V CDR1 and CDR2: SGHTA, FQGNSA. The CDR3 protein is CASSLRRDSEPQHF. The CDR3 DNA sequence: TGTGCCAGCAGCTTACGTAGGGACTCGGAGCCCCAGCATTTT.

The chain couples TRBV4-3 to TRBJ1-1, with TRBD1 matching over 7 bases. This CDR3 is 15 amino acids long. V lost 2 bases and J lost 7; bases outside the gene matches: 10. Germline values: CDR1 LGHNA, CDR2 YSLEER. For the CDR3, the DNA is TGCGCCAGCAGCCAATTTTCAGGGGGAGGCGGTGAAGCTTTCTTT. The encoded protein is CASSQFSGGGGEAFF.

This chain links TRBV19 with TRBJ1-5; 7 positions agree with TRBD1. Germline V gene sequence: CDR1 LNHDA, CDR2 SQIVND (reference sequence). The CDR3 sequence is 15 residues long. After removal of 3 bases from V and 2 bases from J, the junction contained 4 bases not matched to a gene. This CDR3 is CASSIVQGGNQPQHF. In DNA, the CDR3 is TGTGCCAGTAGTATTGTCCAGGGGGGCAATCAGCCCCAGCATTTT.